A single sample is the source of the 16 T cell receptor beta chains below, sequenced in a study of blood T cell repertoires in COVID-19. This table comes from immunoSEQ multiplex PCR, and its TCRdb copy is limited to in-frame clones, with some not included. This sample has 200,000 to 300,000 clones, with roughly 85% found just once. Material: PBMCs or T cells enriched from blood (not recorded which). The source is a middle-aged woman who had been exposed to COVID-19.

The rearrangement joins TRBV4-1 to TRBJ1-1; possibly TRBD1 for D (5 bases). Germline CDR1 reads MGHRA; CDR2 reads YSYEKL. This CDR3 contains 14 residues. Trimming stripped 1 base from V and 10 bases from J, with 16 bases between. The CDR3 region has the DNA TGCGCCAGCAGCCAAGGCGCGCGTAGGGGTGGAGCTTTCTTT. The encoded protein is CASSQGARRGGAFF.

The chain links TRBV19 to TRBJ2-7; 10 bases are shared with TRBD1. V was clipped by 6 bases and J by 3 bases; unmatched bases: 5. The CDR3 runs to 14 residues. Germline V gene sequence: CDR1 LNHDA, CDR2 SQIVND (reference sequence). The CDR3, as DNA: TGTGCCAGTAGCACCGGGACAGGGGACTACGAGCAGTACTTC. Amino acid sequence: CASSTGTGDYEQYF.

This clone was observed a handful of times. The chain uses TRBV28 and TRBJ1-2, with D possibly being TRBD1 (6 bases). Germline V gene sequence: CDR1 MDHEN, CDR2 SYDVKM. V was trimmed by 3 bases and J by 7 bases, leaving 18 bases between them. This CDR3 is 15 amino acids long. CDR3 sequence reads: CASSLATGTRGGYTF. The CDR3 DNA follows: TGTGCCAGCAGTTTGGCTACAGGGACGAGGGGTGGCTACACCTTC.

This clone was seen only once. The genes are TRBV9 and TRBJ1-5; 8 bases match TRBD1. The V gene's germline CDR1 is SGDLS and CDR2 YYNGEE. J was trimmed by 0 bases and V by 4 bases; bases with no gene match: 3. The CDR3 totals 15 residues. The CDR3 reads CASSQTGDSNQPQHF. The CDR3 coding sequence is TGTGCCAGCAGCCAGACAGGGGATAGCAATCAGCCCCAGCATTTT.

The V and J genes are TRBV10-2 and TRBJ2-7; 7 nucleotides match TRBD2. The germline V gene has CDR1 WSHSY and CDR2 SAAADI. V dropped 7 bases and J dropped 4; count of bases not matched to a gene: 4. The CDR3 contains 12 residues. DNA of the CDR3: TGCGCCAGCACCGCTAGCGGATACGAGCAGTACTTC. This codes for CASTASGYEQYF.

The genes are TRBV11-2 and TRBJ2-7; 7 nucleotides match TRBD2. The CDR3 is 17 residues long. The junction had 9 bases not matched to a gene; V was cut back by 1 base and J by 0 bases. Germline V gene data show CDR1 as SGHAT and CDR2 as FQNNGV. The CDR3 spells CASSLVAAGDSSYEQYF. DNA for the CDR3: TGTGCCAGCAGCTTAGTAGCGGCGGGAGACAGCTCCTACGAGCAGTACTTC.

With regard to this clone: This likely traces to a read error, being one base from a far larger clone. The chain has TRBV12-3 or TRBV12-4 and TRBJ1-1; D might be TRBD1 (6 bases). V was clipped by 6 bases and J by 1 base, with 9 bases between them. This CDR3 has 13 residues. The chain's CDR3 is CASSSDRNTEAFF. CDR3 sequence (DNA): TGTGCCAGCAGCTCGGACAGGAACACTGAAGCTTTCTTT.

This clone was picked up many times. The V call is TRBV4-2, the J call TRBJ1-5; TRBD1 matches 7 bases. V lost 0 bases to trimming and J lost 6 bases; unmatched junction nucleotides: 8. Germline V lookup: CDR1 LGHNA, CDR2 YNFKEQ. The CDR3 runs 16 residues. The CDR3 DNA follows: TGTGCCAGCAGCCAAGAACCGACAGGGAAAGGTCAGCCCCAGCATTTT. Amino acid sequence: CASSQEPTGKGQPQHF.

The chain recombines TRBV14 with TRBJ1-1, with 9 nucleotides matching TRBD1. V was clipped by 4 bases and J by 4 bases; unmatched bases: 13. The CDR3 is 17 amino acids. CDR1 and CDR2 from the germline V gene are SGHDN and FVKESK. CDR3 in DNA: TGTGCCAGCAGCCGTACCTTCGGACAGGGGCTTAGCACTGAAGCTTTCTTT. Protein: CASSRTFGQGLSTEAFF.

This chain joins TRBV6-5 and TRBJ2-3, with D hard to call. CDR3 size: 12 residues. Deletions cut 6 bases from V and 2 bases from J, with 6 bases between. The germline gives CDR1 MNHEY, CDR2 SVGAGI. In nucleotides, the CDR3 is TGTGCCAGCAGCACTACCACAGATACGCAGTATTTT. Residues: CASSTTTDTQYF.

The V and J genes are TRBV27 and TRBJ1-1, with a weak D call TRBD1 (6 bases). This CDR3 has 14 amino acids. The V and J ends lost 10 bases and 1 base respectively, with 16 bases between them. In germline, CDR1 is MNHEY, CDR2 SMNVEV (reference sequence). The CDR3 sequence is CATSRGGPNTEAFF. In DNA, the CDR3 is TGTGCCACCTCCAGGGGAGGGCCGAACACTGAAGCTTTCTTT.

This clone was observed a handful of times. The chain employs TRBV7-9 and TRBJ1-5; D gene unclear. CDR3 length: 12 residues. V shed 5 bases and J shed 4 bases, with 6 bases lying between them. Germline V CDR1 and CDR2: SEHNR, FQNEAQ (reference sequence). The CDR3 coding sequence is TGTGCCAGCAGCGCAGGTAATCAGCCCCAGCATTTT. This sequence encodes CASSAGNQPQHF.

The rearrangement links TRBV7-2 to TRBJ1-1, with a weak D call TRBD1 (5 bases). CDR1 and CDR2 from the germline V gene are SGHTA and FQGNSA. Trimming cost V 5 bases and J 1 base, with 11 bases left between them. CDR3 size: 14 residues. The CDR3 DNA reads as TGTGCCAGCAGCGTCGGACACGCGAACACTGAAGCTTTCTTT. Amino acid sequence: CASSVGHANTEAFF.

This chain uses TRBV18 with TRBJ2-5; the D gene is possibly TRBD1 (5 bases). The ends were cut back, 4 bases at V and 1 base at J, with 19 bases in the middle. CDR1 KGHSH and CDR2 LQKENI come from the germline V gene. This CDR3 spans 17 amino acids. The CDR3 region has the DNA TGTGCCAGCTCACGTGGGGCTGGCCAAGGGGCCCAAGAGACCCAGTACTTC. The encoded protein is CASSRGAGQGAQETQYF.

The CDR3 DNA reads as TGTGCCAGCAGCCAAGATGATCGCGGGACTAGCTATGCGGAGACCCAGTACTTC. Protein product: CASSQDDRGTSYAETQYF. V is TRBV4-2 and J is TRBJ2-5; 9 nucleotides match TRBD2. Germline V CDR1 and CDR2: LGHNA, YNFKEQ. After removal of 0 bases from V and 5 bases from J, the junction contained 13 bases not matched to a gene. This CDR3 region has 18 residues.

This chain joins TRBV7-2 and TRBJ1-3, with D perhaps TRBD1 (6 bases). This CDR3 has 17 amino acids. Germline CDR1 is SGHTA and CDR2 is FQGNSA. V dropped 4 bases and J dropped 2 bases, with 18 bases sitting between them. The chain's CDR3 is CASSSLGGGFAGNTIYF. In DNA form, the CDR3 reads TGTGCCAGCAGCTCTCTCGGCGGGGGCTTCGCTGGAAACACCATATATTTT.